The 8 T cell receptor beta chains given below trace back to one sample, sequenced in a study of T cells in Graves' hyperthyroidism and ophthalmopathy. Researchers took RNA transcripts and amplified the TCR beta CDR3 regions from them. First-round RT-PCR targeting the TCR CDR3 was performed with the HTBI primer set. TCRdb itself ran the multiplex PCR reads through MiXCR, one entry per CDR3 protein. The repertoire holds approximately 620,000 distinct CDR3 sequences, with about 15% as singletons. The specimen was blood. Receptor source: a woman in her 30s with Graves' hyperthyroidism that later progressed to Graves' ophthalmopathy.

V is TRBV2 and J is TRBJ2-1, with D tentatively TRBD2 (7 bases). Germline V gives CDR1 SNHLY, CDR2 FYNNEI. The CDR3 extends over 13 amino acids. The V end lost 8 bases, the J end lost 8 bases, and 16 bases lay between the germline ends. For the CDR3, the DNA is TGTGCCAGCGCGGGGGCCTGGACGGATGAGCAGTTCTTC. Protein product: CASAGAWTDEQFF.

This clonotype was recorded at least ten times. The gene calls are TRBV11-2 and TRBJ1-2; D gene uncertain. V gave up 6 bases and J gave up 2 bases, with 10 bases separating them. In germline, CDR1 is SGHAT, CDR2 FQNNGV. The CDR3 contains 13 residues. The CDR3: CASSYAGNYGYTF. CDR3 bases: TGTGCCAGCAGTTATGCGGGGAACTATGGCTACACCTTC.

At least ten counts were recorded for this clonotype. The chain recombines TRBV11-3 with TRBJ2-5, with 10 bases aligning to TRBD1. CDR3 length equals 15 residues. V trimming: 5 bases; J trimming: 5 bases; junction bases outside the gene matches: 8. Germline V gene lookup returns CDR1 SGHNT and CDR2 YENEEA. The CDR3 is CASSQGQGESETQYF. CDR3 coding DNA: TGTGCCAGCAGCCAAGGACAGGGGGAGTCCGAGACCCAGTACTTC. Full variable domain (rest looked up from reference TRBV11-3 and TRBJ2-5): EAGVVQSPRYKIIEKKQPVAFWCNPISGHNTLYWYLQNLGQGPELLIRYENEEAVDDSQLPKDRFSAERLKGVDSTLKIQPAELGDSAVYLCASSQGQGESETQYFGPGTRLLVL.

This clonotype has only a few counts. The chain has TRBV20-1 and TRBJ1-5; D possibly corresponds to TRBD1 (6 bases). This CDR3 has 15 residues. Germline V gene data show CDR1 as DFQATT and CDR2 as SNEGSKA (reference sequence). With 3 bases removed from V and 9 bases from J, the gap between germline ends came to 21 bases. In DNA form, the CDR3 reads TGCAGTGCTAGGAAACCGGGACATCTCTTGAGGCCCCAGCATTTT. Its translation is CSARKPGHLLRPQHF.

This clonotype was observed many times. This chain connects TRBV6-1 to TRBJ1-2; TRBD1 matches 7 bases. V gave up 5 bases and J gave up 3 bases; unmatched junction bases: 3. CDR1 is MNHNS and CDR2 is SASEGT in the germline V gene. The CDR3 covers 13 residues. CDR3 nucleotide sequence: TGTGCCAGCAGTCGGGACAGACACTATGGCTACACCTTC. This translates into CASSRDRHYGYTF.

The CDR3 region is CASSIWREYNEQFF. The CDR3 region has the DNA TGTGCCAGTAGTATTTGGAGGGAGTACAATGAGCAGTTCTTC. The chain combines TRBV19 with TRBJ2-1; D might be TRBD2 (6 bases). The CDR3 sequence is 14 residues long. Trimming shortened V by 3 bases and J by 4 bases, and 10 bases separated the two germline ends. CDR1 is LNHDA and CDR2 is SQIVND in the germline V gene (reference sequence).

Only a few counts were recorded for this clonotype. CDR3 nucleotide sequence: TGTGCCAGCAGCCAAGATCCGGGGGTAGCGGGAGGTCCCTACAATGAGCAGTTCTTC. Protein product: CASSQDPGVAGGPYNEQFF. V gene TRBV4-2 combines with J gene TRBJ2-1; 10 positions match TRBD2. The CDR3 spans 19 residues. With V trimmed by 0 bases and J by 2 bases, 10 bases remained unmatched. The V gene's germline CDR1 is LGHNA and CDR2 YNFKEQ.

At least ten counts were recorded for this clonotype. The V gene is TRBV7-9, the J gene TRBJ1-1; D gene unclear. V lost 3 bases and J lost 1, with 6 bases in between. Germline CDR1 and CDR2: SEHNR and FQNEAQ (reference sequence). The CDR3 is 13 residues long. The CDR3 region is CASSFEQNTEAFF. In DNA form, the CDR3 reads TGTGCCAGCAGCTTTGAACAGAACACTGAAGCTTTCTTT.